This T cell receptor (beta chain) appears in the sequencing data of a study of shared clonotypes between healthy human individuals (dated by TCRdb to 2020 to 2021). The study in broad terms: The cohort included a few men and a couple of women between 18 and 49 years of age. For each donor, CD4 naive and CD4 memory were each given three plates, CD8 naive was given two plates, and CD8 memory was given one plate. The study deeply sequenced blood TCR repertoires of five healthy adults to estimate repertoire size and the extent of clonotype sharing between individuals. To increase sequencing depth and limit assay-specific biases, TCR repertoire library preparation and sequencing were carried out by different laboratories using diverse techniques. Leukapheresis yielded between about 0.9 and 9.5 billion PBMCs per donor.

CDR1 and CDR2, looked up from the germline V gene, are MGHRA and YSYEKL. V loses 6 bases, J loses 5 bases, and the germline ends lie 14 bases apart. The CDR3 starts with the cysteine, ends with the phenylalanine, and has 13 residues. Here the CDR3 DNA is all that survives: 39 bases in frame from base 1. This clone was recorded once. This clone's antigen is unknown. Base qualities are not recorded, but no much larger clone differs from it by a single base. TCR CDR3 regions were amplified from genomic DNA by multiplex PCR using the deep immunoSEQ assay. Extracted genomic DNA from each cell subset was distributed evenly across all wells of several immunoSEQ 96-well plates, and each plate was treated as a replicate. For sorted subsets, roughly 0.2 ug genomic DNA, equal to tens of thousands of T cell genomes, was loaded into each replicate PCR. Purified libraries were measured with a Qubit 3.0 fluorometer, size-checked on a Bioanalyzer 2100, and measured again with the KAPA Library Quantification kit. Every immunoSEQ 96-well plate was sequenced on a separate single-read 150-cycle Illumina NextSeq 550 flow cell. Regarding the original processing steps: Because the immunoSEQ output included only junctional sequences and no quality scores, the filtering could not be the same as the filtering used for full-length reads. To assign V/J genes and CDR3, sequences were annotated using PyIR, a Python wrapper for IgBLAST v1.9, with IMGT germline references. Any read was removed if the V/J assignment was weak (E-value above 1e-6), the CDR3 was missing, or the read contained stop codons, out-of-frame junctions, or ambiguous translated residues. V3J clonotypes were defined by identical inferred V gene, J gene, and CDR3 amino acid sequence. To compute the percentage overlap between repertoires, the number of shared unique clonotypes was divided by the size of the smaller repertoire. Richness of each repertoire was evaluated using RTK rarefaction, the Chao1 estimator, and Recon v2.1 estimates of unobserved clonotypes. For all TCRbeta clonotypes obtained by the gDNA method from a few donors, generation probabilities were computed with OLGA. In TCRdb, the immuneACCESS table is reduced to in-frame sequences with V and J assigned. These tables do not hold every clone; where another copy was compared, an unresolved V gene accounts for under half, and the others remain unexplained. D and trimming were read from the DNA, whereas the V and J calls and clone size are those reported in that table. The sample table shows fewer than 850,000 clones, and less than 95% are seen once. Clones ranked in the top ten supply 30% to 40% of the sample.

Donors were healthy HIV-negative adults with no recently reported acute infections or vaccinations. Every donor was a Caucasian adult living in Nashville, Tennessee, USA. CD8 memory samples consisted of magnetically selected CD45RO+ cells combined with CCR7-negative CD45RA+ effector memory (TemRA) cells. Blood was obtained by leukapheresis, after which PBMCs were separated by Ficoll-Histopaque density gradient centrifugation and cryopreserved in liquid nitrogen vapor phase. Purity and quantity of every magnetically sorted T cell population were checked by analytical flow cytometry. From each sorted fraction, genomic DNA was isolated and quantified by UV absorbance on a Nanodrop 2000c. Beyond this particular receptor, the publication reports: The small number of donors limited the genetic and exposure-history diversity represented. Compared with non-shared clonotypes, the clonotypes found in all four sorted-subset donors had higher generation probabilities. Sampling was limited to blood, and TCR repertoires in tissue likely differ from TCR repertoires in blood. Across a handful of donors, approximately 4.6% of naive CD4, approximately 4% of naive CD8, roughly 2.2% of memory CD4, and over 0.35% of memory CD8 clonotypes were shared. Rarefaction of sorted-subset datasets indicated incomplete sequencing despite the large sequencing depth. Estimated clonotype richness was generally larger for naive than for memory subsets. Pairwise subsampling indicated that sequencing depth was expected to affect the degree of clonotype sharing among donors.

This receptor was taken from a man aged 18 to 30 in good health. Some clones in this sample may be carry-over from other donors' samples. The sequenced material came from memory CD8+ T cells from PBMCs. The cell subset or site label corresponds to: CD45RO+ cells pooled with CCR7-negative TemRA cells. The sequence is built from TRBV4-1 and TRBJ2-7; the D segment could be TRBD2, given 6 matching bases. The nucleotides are TGCGCCAGCAGGGATCCTGGGAGGCACGAGCAGTACTTC. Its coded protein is CASRDPGRHEQYF.